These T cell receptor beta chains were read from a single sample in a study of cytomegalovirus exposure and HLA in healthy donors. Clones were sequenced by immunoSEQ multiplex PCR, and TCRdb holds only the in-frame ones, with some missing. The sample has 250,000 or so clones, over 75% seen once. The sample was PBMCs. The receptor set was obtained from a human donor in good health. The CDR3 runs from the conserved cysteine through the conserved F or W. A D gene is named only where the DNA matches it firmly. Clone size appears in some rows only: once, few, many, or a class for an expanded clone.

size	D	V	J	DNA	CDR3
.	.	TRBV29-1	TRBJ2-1	TGCAGCGCCCCCCTGGGAGCCTACAATGAGCAGTTCTTC	CSAPLGAYNEQFF
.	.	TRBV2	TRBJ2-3	TGTGCCAGCAGTGAAGAACTTGGGACAGCCGGGACTAGCACAGATACGCAGTATTTT	CASSEELGTAGTSTDTQYF
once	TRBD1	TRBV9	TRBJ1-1	TGTGCCAGCAGCGCACAGGGGGCCATGAACACTGAAGCTTTCTTT	CASSAQGAMNTEAFF
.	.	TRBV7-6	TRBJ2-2	TGTGCCAGCAGCGTGGTGGGAGTGGGTTCCGCCGGGGAGCTGTTTTTT	CASSVVGVGSAGELFF
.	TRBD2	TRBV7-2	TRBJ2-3	TGTGCCAGCAGCGCCCTAGCGGGAGTACGAAATACGCAGTATTTT	CASSALAGVRNTQYF
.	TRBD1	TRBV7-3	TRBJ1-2	TGTGCCAGCAGCGCACAGGGGGGGTATGGCTACACCTTC	CASSAQGGYGYTF
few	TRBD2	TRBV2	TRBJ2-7	TGTGCCAGCAGTGAAGGCGGGAGGGCCGCATACGAGCAGTACTTC	CASSEGGRAAYEQYF
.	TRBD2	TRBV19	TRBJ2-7	TGTGCCAGTAGTATAGACCGGCCCGGGACTAGTCTCAGGGAGCAGTACTTC	CASSIDRPGTSLREQYF
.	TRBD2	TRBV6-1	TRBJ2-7	TGTGCCAGCAGCCAAGGGAGTAGCGGGGGCTACGAGCAGTACTTC	CASSQGSSGGYEQYF
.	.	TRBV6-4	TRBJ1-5	TGTGCCAGCAGTGAAAGAGTCCGACCGGGAGGGGGGCCCCAGCATTTT	CASSERVRPGGGPQHF
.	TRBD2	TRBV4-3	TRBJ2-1	TGCGCCAGCAGCCGAGGGACTAGCGGGAGACAAGAGCAGTTCTTC	CASSRGTSGRQEQFF
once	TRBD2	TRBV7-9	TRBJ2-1	TGTGCCAGCAGCTGGGGCGGCGGGAGGGCCCAAGAGGATGAGCAGTTCTTC	CASSWGGGRAQEDEQFF
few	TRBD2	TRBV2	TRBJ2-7	TGTGCCAGCAGCGGACCGGGAGGTTACGAGCAGTACTTC	CASSGPGGYEQYF
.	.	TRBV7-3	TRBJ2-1	TGTGCCAGCAGCCTAACCCTTGAGGCGGGCAATGAGCAGTTCTTC	CASSLTLEAGNEQFF
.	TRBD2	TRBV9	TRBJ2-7	TGTGCCAGCAGCGTAGGGAGCGGGAGGTCCTACGAGCAGTACTTC	CASSVGSGRSYEQYF
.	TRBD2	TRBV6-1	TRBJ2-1	TGTGCCAGCAGTGGTATACTAGCGGGACCCTACAATGAGCAGTTCTTC	CASSGILAGPYNEQFF
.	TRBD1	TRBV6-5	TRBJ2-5	TGTGCCAGCAGTTGGGGACAGATCCAAGAGACCCAGTACTTC	CASSWGQIQETQYF
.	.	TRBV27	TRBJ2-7	TGTGCCAGCAGTTTATTGATCGGCTACGAGCAGTACTTC	CASSLLIGYEQYF
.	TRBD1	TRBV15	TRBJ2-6	TGTGCCACCCGGACAGGTGCCGGATCCTCTGGGGCCAACGTCCTGACTTTC	CATRTGAGSSGANVLTF
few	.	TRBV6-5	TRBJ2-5	TGTGCCAGCGGAAGGAGGTGGATTCAAGAGACCCAGTACTTC	CASGRRWIQETQYF
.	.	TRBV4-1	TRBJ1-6	TGCGCCAGCAGCCAAGGTGGTGCGAGCTCCTATAATTCACCCCTCCACTTT	CASSQGGASSYNSPLHF
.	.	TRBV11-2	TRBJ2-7	TGTGCCAGCACCGTAAGCCCGGGAGCCTTCTACGAGCAGTACTTC	CASTVSPGAFYEQYF
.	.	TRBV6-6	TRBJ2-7	TGTGCCAGCAGCCCAATACAGGGTTCGTACTCCTACGAGCAGTACTTC	CASSPIQGSYSYEQYF
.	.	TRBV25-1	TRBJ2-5	TGTGCCAGCAGTGAAGCAGGGGCCAGAGAGACCCAGTACTTC	CASSEAGARETQYF
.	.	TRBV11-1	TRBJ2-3	TGTGCCAGCAGCTTTTTAGGGGAAGGGGGTAGATATACGCAGTATTTT	CASSFLGEGGRYTQYF
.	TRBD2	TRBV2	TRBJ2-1	TGTGCCAGCAAACGGGAGGGGGCCTACAATGAGCAGTTCTTC	CASKREGAYNEQFF
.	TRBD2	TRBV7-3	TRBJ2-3	TGTGCCAGCAGCTTAACAGCGGGAGGACTCACAGATACGCAGTATTTT	CASSLTAGGLTDTQYF
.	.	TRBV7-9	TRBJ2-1	TGTGCCAGCAGCCGCCGCGACTATTCGATAAATGAGCAGTTCTTC	CASSRRDYSINEQFF
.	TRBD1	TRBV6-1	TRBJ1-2	TGTGCCAGCAGTGAACAGGGGGGATTTAACTATGGCTACACCTTC	CASSEQGGFNYGYTF
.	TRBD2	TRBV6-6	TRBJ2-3	TGTGCCAGCAGTTACGGGACTAGTGGTCGTACGCAGTATTTT	CASSYGTSGRTQYF
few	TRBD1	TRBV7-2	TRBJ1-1	TGTGCCAGCAGCGCCCGACAGGGGATGAACACTGAAGCTTTCTTT	CASSARQGMNTEAFF
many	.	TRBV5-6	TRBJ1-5	TGTGCCAGCAGCTCGCGGGACGTCTATCAGCCCCAGCATTTT	CASSSRDVYQPQHF
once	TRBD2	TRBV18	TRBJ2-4	TGTGCCAGCTCACGAGGGAGGGAGGACATTCAGTACTTC	CASSRGREDIQYF
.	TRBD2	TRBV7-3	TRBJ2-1	TGTGCCAGCAGCTCCATTAGCGGGAGGGCCGGAGACAATGAGCAGTTCTTC	CASSSISGRAGDNEQFF
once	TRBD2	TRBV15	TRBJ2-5	TGTGCCACCAGCAGAGGTCGGGGAGGGTCGGAGACCCAGTACTTC	CATSRGRGGSETQYF
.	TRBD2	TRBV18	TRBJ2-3	TGTGCCAGCTCACTGACTCTAGCGGGAGGGACAGATACGCAGTATTTT	CASSLTLAGGTDTQYF
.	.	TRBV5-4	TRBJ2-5	TGTGCCAGCAGCTTGATAGACCAAGAGACCCAGTACTTC	CASSLIDQETQYF
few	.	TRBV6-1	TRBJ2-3	TGTGCCAGCAGTGAAAGTTGGGAGGACACGCAGTATTTT	CASSESWEDTQYF
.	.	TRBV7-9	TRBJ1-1	TGTGCCAGCAGCCCCAGTGGGGGGTTTGGGTTCACTGAAGCTTTCTTT	CASSPSGGFGFTEAFF
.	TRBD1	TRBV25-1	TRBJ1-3	TGTGCCAGCAGTGAATGGGACAGCCACTCTGGAAACACCATATATTTT	CASSEWDSHSGNTIYF
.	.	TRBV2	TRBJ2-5	TGTGCCAGCGTTACACAGGGTCCCAACCAAGAGACCCAGTACTTC	CASVTQGPNQETQYF
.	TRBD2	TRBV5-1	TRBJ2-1	TGCGCCAGCAGCTCACTAGCGAGAGCCTACAATGAGCAGTTCTTC	CASSSLARAYNEQFF
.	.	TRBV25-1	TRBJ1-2	TGTGCCAGCAGCAGGACAGAAGATCGCTACACCTTC	CASSRTEDRYTF
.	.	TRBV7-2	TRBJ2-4	TGTGCCAGCAGCTTAGTCCGGGGGGCCAAAAACATTCAGTACTTC	CASSLVRGAKNIQYF
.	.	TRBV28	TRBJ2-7	TGTGCCAGCAGCCGCGCCGGGACTCAAACAGGAGAGCAGTACTTC	CASSRAGTQTGEQYF
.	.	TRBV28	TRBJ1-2	TGTGCCAGCAGGGGGGGGGCGTATGGCTATGGCTACACCTTC	CASRGGAYGYGYTF
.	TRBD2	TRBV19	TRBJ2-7	TGTGCCAGTAGTATAGCACTAGCGGGAGGCTACGAGCAGTACTTC	CASSIALAGGYEQYF
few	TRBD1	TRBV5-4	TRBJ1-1	TGTGCCAGCAGCCAATTAGACAGGGATAACACTGAAGCTTTCTTT	CASSQLDRDNTEAFF
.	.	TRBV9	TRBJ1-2	TGTGCCAGCAGCGTGCGCCCGGGCTACACCTTC	CASSVRPGYTF
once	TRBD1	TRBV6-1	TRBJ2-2	TGTGCCAGCAGTGCCGGGACAGGGGGTTTCACCGGGGAGCTGTTTTTT	CASSAGTGGFTGELFF
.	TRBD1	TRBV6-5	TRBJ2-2	TGTGCCAGCAGTTACAAGGGACAGGGGAACACCGGGGAGCTGTTTTTT	CASSYKGQGNTGELFF
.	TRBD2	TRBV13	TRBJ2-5	TGTGCCAGCAGCCTAGGGGCTAGCGGGGGTAGGGGAGAGACCCAGTACTTC	CASSLGASGGRGETQYF
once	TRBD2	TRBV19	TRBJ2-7	TGTGCCAGTAGTATAAGTATCTGGACTCGGACTAGCGGGAGGAGTACCTACGAGCAGTACTTC	CASSISIWTRTSGRSTYEQYF